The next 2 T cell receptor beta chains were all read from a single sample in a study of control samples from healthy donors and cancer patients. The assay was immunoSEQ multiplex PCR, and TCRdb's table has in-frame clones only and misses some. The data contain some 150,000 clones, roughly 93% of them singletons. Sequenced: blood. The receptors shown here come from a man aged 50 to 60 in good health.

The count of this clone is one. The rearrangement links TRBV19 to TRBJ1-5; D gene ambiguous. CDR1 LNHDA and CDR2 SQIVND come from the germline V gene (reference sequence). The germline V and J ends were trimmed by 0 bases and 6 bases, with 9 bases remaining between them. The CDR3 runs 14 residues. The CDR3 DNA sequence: TGTGCCAGTAGTATAGACCCCTTTGGTCAGCCCCAGCATTTT. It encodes CASSIDPFGQPQHF.

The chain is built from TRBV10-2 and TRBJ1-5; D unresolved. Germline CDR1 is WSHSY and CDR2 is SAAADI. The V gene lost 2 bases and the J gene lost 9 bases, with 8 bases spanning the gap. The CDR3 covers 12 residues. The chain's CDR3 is CASSEPRGPQHF. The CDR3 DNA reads TGCGCCAGCAGTGAGCCCCGAGGGCCCCAGCATTTT.